This entry lists 27 T cell receptor beta chains sequenced from one sample in a study of CD8 T cells in ankylosing spondylitis (dated by TCRdb to the late 2010s). Library method: 5' RACE. The run used an Illumina HiSeq 2500. TCRdb reprocessing: public reads trimmed at Q25 with fastp, clones called with MiXCR, in-frame beta chains kept. Each CDR3 protein gets just one entry, which takes the most common genes and DNA from the rows behind it. The sample includes approximately 260,000 distinct CDR3 sequences, with about 20% observed a single time. About a third of the sample rests with the top ten. Material for sequencing was blood, either unsorted or a sorted T cell fraction (not recorded which). The receptor source for this set is a male donor with ankylosing spondylitis or in good health (not recorded which).

The chain couples TRBV12-3 or TRBV12-4 to TRBJ2-2; 7 bases line up with TRBD2. CDR3 length: 16 amino acids. J gave up 2 bases and V 3 bases, and 6 bases lay outside the gene matches. CDR3 DNA: TGTGCCAGCAGTTTGGGGCTAGCGGAAAACACCGGGGAGCTGTTTTTT. Protein: CASSLGLAENTGELFF.

This chain connects TRBV6-2 or TRBV6-3 to TRBJ2-7, with TRBD2 as a possible D gene (5 bases). This CDR3 has 15 residues. Trimming removed 2 bases at V and 3 bases at J, with 14 bases between. Per germline, CDR1 MNHEY and CDR2 SVGEGT. The CDR3 coding sequence is TGTGCCAGCAGTTACACCCTAGAGGGCCTCTACGAGCAGTACTTC. The encoded protein is CASSYTLEGLYEQYF.

This clonotype was seen more than once but under ten times. The rearrangement links TRBV4-1 to TRBJ2-2; 9 nucleotides line up with TRBD2. The CDR3 contains 17 residues. V lost 3 bases, J lost 3 bases, and 8 bases stayed unmatched. Germline-derived CDR1 and CDR2 are MGHRA and YSYEKL. The CDR3 protein is CASSHPIAGEDTGELFF. CDR3 nucleotide sequence: TGCGCCAGCAGCCACCCTATAGCGGGAGAGGACACCGGGGAGCTGTTTTTT.

This sequence joins TRBV5-6 and TRBJ1-1; D possibly corresponds to TRBD1 (5 bases). V was trimmed by 3 bases and J by 3 bases, leaving 18 bases between them. The CDR3 totals 16 residues. Per germline, CDR1 SGHDT and CDR2 YYEEEE. The CDR3: CASSSGTVTPYTEAFF. The CDR3 coding sequence is TGTGCCAGCAGCTCCGGGACGGTAACCCCTTACACTGAAGCTTTCTTT.

Concerning this clonotype itself: A read error may explain this, as a much larger clone is one base away. The chain couples TRBV12-3 or TRBV12-4 to TRBJ2-3; D ambiguous. The CDR3 sequence is 11 residues long. The V end lost 3 bases, the J end lost 5 bases, and 3 bases lay between the germline ends. The DNA for the CDR3 is TGTGCCAGCAGTTTTAAAGATACGCAGTATTTT. Its protein is CASSFKDTQYF.

The chain has TRBV29-1 and TRBJ2-1; 7 bases fit TRBD2. This CDR3 comprises 14 residues. Germline V gives CDR1 SQVTM, CDR2 ANQGSEA. Trimming at V came to 3 bases and at J to 7 bases, leaving 9 bases not matched to a gene. This CDR3 reads CSVDTWEGQNEQFF. As DNA, the CDR3 is TGCAGCGTTGATACATGGGAGGGCCAAAATGAGCAGTTCTTC.

The chain joins TRBV7-8 to TRBJ2-5; 8 nucleotides match TRBD1. V was clipped by 5 bases and J by 3 bases; unmatched bases: 2. This CDR3 contains 13 residues. The germline gives CDR1 SGHVS, CDR2 FQNEAQ. CDR3 residues: CASSPTGEETQYF. CDR3 bases: TGTGCCAGCAGCCCGACAGGGGAAGAGACCCAGTACTTC.

The rearrangement uses TRBV12-3 or TRBV12-4 and TRBJ2-1, with 8 bases fitting TRBD2. The CDR3 contains 15 residues. J lost 4 bases, V lost 9 bases, and 11 bases had no gene match. Written as DNA, the CDR3 is TGTGCCAGTTCGGGGGGGGAGGGCCCATACAATGAGCAGTTCTTC. Translating it yields CASSGGEGPYNEQFF.

V and J are TRBV27 and TRBJ2-7; D is ambiguous. The germline CDR1 and CDR2 sequences are MNHEY and SMNVEV (reference sequence). V dropped 6 bases and J dropped 3 bases, with 18 bases sitting between them. The CDR3 runs 15 residues. This chain's CDR3 is CASSPGPNPIYEQYF. CDR3 DNA: TGTGCCAGCAGCCCCGGGCCAAACCCAATCTACGAGCAGTACTTC.

The sample holds one count of this clonotype. This sequence joins TRBV19 and TRBJ2-7; D remains unclear. Germline CDR1 reads LNHDA; CDR2 reads SQIVND (reference sequence). The V end was cut by 5 bases, the J end by 6 bases, with 14 bases between. CDR3 size: 13 residues. Here the CDR3 DNA reads TGTGCCAGTAGTCCCCGCTCGTCGGGCGAGCAGTACTTC. Translation: CASSPRSSGEQYF.

This clonotype was counted a few times. The chain joins TRBV6-2 or TRBV6-3 to TRBJ2-1, with TRBD2 identical over 9 bases. Trimming at V came to 6 bases and at J to 0 bases, leaving 12 bases not matched to a gene. CDR1 MNHEY and CDR2 SVGEGT come from the germline V gene. The CDR3 runs 18 residues. CDR3 in DNA: TGTGCCAGCAGCTCAAACCCACATAGCGGGAGCTCCTACAATGAGCAGTTCTTC. As protein: CASSSNPHSGSSYNEQFF.

CDR3 sequence (DNA): TGTGCCAGCAGTACCCCGCGGATAGTACAGGGCGGCACCGGGGAGCTGTTTTTT. It is translated as CASSTPRIVQGGTGELFF. The chain combines TRBV28 with TRBJ2-2; D might be TRBD1 (6 bases). There are 18 residues in the CDR3. Per germline, CDR1 MDHEN and CDR2 SYDVKM. V lost 5 bases and J lost 4, with 23 bases in between. Full variable domain (missing parts from reference TRBV28 and TRBJ2-2): DVKVTQSSRYLVKRTGEKVFLECVQDMDHENMFWYRQDPGLGLRLIYFSYDVKMKEKGDIPEGYSVSREKKERFSLILESASTNQTSMYLCASSTPRIVQGGTGELFFGEGSRLTVL.

V usage is TRBV29-1 and J usage is TRBJ2-1; 13 nucleotides agree with TRBD2. The germline V gene encodes CDR1 SQVTM and CDR2 ANQGSEA. V lost 7 bases to trimming and J lost 4 bases; unmatched junction nucleotides: 13. This CDR3 has 17 amino acids. The CDR3 nucleotides are TGCAGCGCCCTCGGACTAGCGGGAGAGGGGGAGTACAATGAGCAGTTCTTC. Residues: CSALGLAGEGEYNEQFF.

This clonotype was counted between two and nine times. This sequence joins TRBV7-3 and TRBJ2-3; TRBD2 is a possible D gene (5 bases). The CDR3 length is 17 residues. Germline lookup yields CDR1 SGHTA and CDR2 FQGTGA. V was pared by 1 base and J by 4 bases, with 18 bases between. Here the CDR3 reads CASSLNPQNAGPDTQYF. The DNA of the CDR3 is TGTGCCAGCAGCTTAAACCCCCAGAATGCGGGCCCAGATACGCAGTATTTT. The whole variable domain, remainder taken from reference TRBV7-3 and TRBJ2-3, is GAGVSQTPSNKVTEKGKYVELRCDPISGHTALYWYRQSLGQGPEFLIYFQGTGAADDSGLPNDRFFAVRPEGSVSTLKIQRTERGDSAVYLCASSLNPQNAGPDTQYFGPGTRLTVL.

This clonotype was counted many times. The gene calls are TRBV11-2 and TRBJ2-7, with unresolved D. V lost 0 bases, J lost 1 base, and 4 bases lay in between. The CDR3 spans 13 residues. In germline, CDR1 is SGHAT, CDR2 FQNNGV. The CDR3 DNA reads as TGTGCCAGCAGCTTAGAGGGATCCTACGAGCAGTACTTC. Translating it yields CASSLEGSYEQYF. Full variable domain (rest looked up from reference TRBV11-2 and TRBJ2-7): EAGVAQSPRYKIIEKRQSVAFWCNPISGHATLYWYQQILGQGPKLLIQFQNNGVVDDSQLPKDRFSAERLKGVDSTLKIQPAKLEDSAVYLCASSLEGSYEQYFGPGTRLTVT.

This clonotype occurred a few times. This chain links TRBV27 with TRBJ1-6, with D uncertain. CDR1 MNHEY and CDR2 SMNVEV come from the germline V gene (reference sequence). This CDR3 spans 14 amino acids. Deletions cut 5 bases from V and 15 bases from J, with 20 bases between. CDR3 sequence reads: CASSPPGPPEVLHF. In DNA, the CDR3 is TGTGCCAGCAGTCCACCCGGACCTCCTGAAGTCCTCCACTTT.

This clonotype has at least ten counts. This sequence joins TRBV6-5 and TRBJ2-7, with 11 bases matching TRBD2. V lost 4 bases, J lost 2 bases, and 7 bases stayed unmatched. Looked up from germline, CDR1 is MNHEY and CDR2 is SVGAGI. The CDR3 covers 16 residues. The CDR3 DNA reads as TGTGCCAGCAGTTTTACCGGGACTAGCGGAACCTACGAGCAGTACTTC. Amino acid sequence: CASSFTGTSGTYEQYF.

The chain links TRBV7-8 to TRBJ1-3; no firm D call. V lost 8 bases, J lost 0 bases, and 14 bases lay in between. This CDR3 contains 15 residues. Germline V gene data show CDR1 as SGHVS and CDR2 as FQNEAQ. In DNA form, the CDR3 reads TGTGCCAGCCAGAGTGACTTTAGCTCTGGAAACACCATATATTTT. Translated: CASQSDFSSGNTIYF.

This clonotype was observed many times. This rearrangement joins TRBV27 to TRBJ1-6; D gene unclear. Germline CDR1 is MNHEY and CDR2 is SMNVEV (reference sequence). The CDR3 contains 13 residues. V was trimmed by 4 bases and J by 10 bases, leaving 11 bases between them. CDR3 in amino acids: CASSSGSWSPLHF. CDR3 coding DNA: TGTGCCAGCAGTTCGGGGTCATGGTCACCCCTCCACTTT.

This clonotype has a count of ten or more. This rearrangement joins TRBV29-1 to TRBJ2-3, with 7 bases lining up with TRBD1. CDR3 size: 15 residues. The V gene's germline CDR1 is SQVTM and CDR2 ANQGSEA. V was clipped by 1 base and J by 6 bases; unmatched bases: 10. CDR3 nucleotides: TGCAGCGTTGAAGGGGCCCAAGGGGGCGCGGATACGCAGTATTTT. This sequence encodes CSVEGAQGGADTQYF.

CDR3 DNA: TGTGCCAGCAGCCAAGATGAGGGCATCGCAGATACGCAGTATTTT. Its protein product is CASSQDEGIADTQYF. The chain joins TRBV4-2 to TRBJ2-3; a possible D gene is TRBD2 (5 bases). Germline assignment: CDR1 LGHNA and CDR2 YNFKEQ. The CDR3 contains 15 residues. V shed 0 bases and J shed 4 bases, with 11 bases lying between them.

The rearrangement joins TRBV7-3 to TRBJ1-3; D uncertain. CDR1 is SGHTA and CDR2 is FQGTGA in the germline V gene. Trimming left V 2 bases short and J 1 base short, with 6 bases between. The CDR3 covers 14 residues. The CDR3 DNA reads TGTGCCAGCAGCTTATTAGGATCTGGAAACACCATATATTTT. Translation: CASSLLGSGNTIYF. Based on the CDR3 plus reference TRBV7-3 and TRBJ1-3, the full variable domain is GAGVSQTPSNKVTEKGKYVELRCDPISGHTALYWYRQSLGQGPEFLIYFQGTGAADDSGLPNDRFFAVRPEGSVSTLKIQRTERGDSAVYLCASSLLGSGNTIYFGEGSWLTVV.

This rearrangement joins TRBV3-1 to TRBJ2-1, with 13 positions matching TRBD2. The CDR3 runs 19 residues. CDR1 LGHDT and CDR2 YNNKEL come from the germline V gene (reference sequence). Trimming cost V 0 bases and J 6 bases; bases outside gene matches: 11. Here the CDR3 DNA reads TGTGCCAGCAGCCAAGAGACTAGCGGGAGGCTCTATGAGGGCAATGAGCAGTTCTTC. Protein: CASSQETSGRLYEGNEQFF.

About this clonotype itself: Germline is not matched at one junction end, which may reflect a read error. This chain joins TRBV7-7 and TRBJ2-3, with D possibly being TRBD2 (6 bases). The CDR3 covers 16 residues. The V gene's germline CDR1 is SSHAT and CDR2 FNYEAQ (reference sequence). The CDR3 DNA follows: TGTGCTAGCAGCTCCGGCCGGGCTAGCGGCACAGATACGCAGTATTTT. This gives the protein CASSSGRASGTDTQYF.

The chain couples TRBV5-8 to TRBJ2-7, with unresolved D. Germline CDR1 is SGHTS and CDR2 is YDEGEE. V lost 5 bases to trimming and J lost 1 base, with 13 bases between them. The CDR3 runs to 14 residues. Written as DNA, the CDR3 is TGTGCCAGCAGTTCCCCGACAACGTCCTACGAGCAGTACTTC. Residues: CASSSPTTSYEQYF.

This clonotype has a handful of counts. J is TRBJ2-1 and V is TRBV20-1; D is unresolved. The ends were cut back, 0 bases at V and 0 bases at J, with 18 bases in the middle. Germline loops: CDR1 DFQATT, CDR2 SNEGSKA (reference sequence). The CDR3 covers 18 residues. CDR3 loop: CSAREVPLTWGSYNEQFF. The CDR3 DNA is TGCAGTGCTAGAGAGGTCCCCCTAACTTGGGGCTCCTACAATGAGCAGTTCTTC.

The chain carries TRBV12-3 or TRBV12-4 and TRBJ2-7, with D possibly TRBD2 on 6 matching bases. Trimming shortened V by 7 bases and J by 3 bases, and 13 bases separated the two germline ends. This CDR3 contains 13 residues. The CDR3 here is CASTVGTYYEQYF. The DNA of the CDR3 is TGTGCCAGCACCGTGGGGACTTACTACGAGCAGTACTTC.